Presented here are 32 T cell receptor beta chains from one specimen sequenced in a study of blood T cell repertoires in COVID-19. TCRdb's table, derived via immunoSEQ multiplex PCR, lists solely in-frame clones and lacks some. Here the sample spans roughly 150,000 clones, around four fifths being singletons. Material for sequencing was peripheral blood. These receptors were collected from a woman older than 75 with active or convalescent COVID-19.

The chain joins TRBV7-2 to TRBJ1-4, with D possibly matching TRBD1 (5 bases). This CDR3 has 14 amino acids. Germline V CDR1 and CDR2: SGHTA, FQGNSA. V was trimmed by 1 base and J by 8 bases, leaving 11 bases between them. The CDR3 DNA follows: TGTGCCAGCAGCTTAGGGGGACTTGGAGAAAAACTGTTTTTT. It translates to CASSLGGLGEKLFF.

V and J are TRBV5-8 and TRBJ2-3; 9 bases match TRBD2. Trimming cost V 4 bases and J 6 bases; bases outside gene matches: 9. The CDR3 is 15 residues long. Germline-derived CDR1 and CDR2 are SGHTS and YDEGEE. The CDR3 region is CASSPLAGGRDTQYF. CDR3 bases: TGTGCCAGCAGCCCTCTGGCGGGGGGGCGTGATACGCAGTATTTT.

V usage is TRBV4-1 and J usage is TRBJ2-1, with 8 bases identical to TRBD2. This CDR3 is 17 amino acids long. Germline CDR1 is MGHRA and CDR2 is YSYEKL. Unmatched junction bases numbered 13, after V lost 1 base and J lost 8 bases. CDR3 sequence: CASSQVDNGGAWDEQFF. The CDR3 DNA follows: TGCGCCAGCAGCCAAGTGGATAACGGGGGGGCGTGGGATGAGCAGTTCTTC.

This clone was counted only a few times. The chain employs TRBV5-1 and TRBJ2-3; possibly TRBD1 for D (7 bases). From germline, CDR1 is SGHRS and CDR2 YFSETQ. The CDR3 has 14 residues. With 4 bases removed from V and 2 bases from J, the gap between germline ends came to 11 bases. DNA for the CDR3: TGCGCCAGCAGCCCCAGGGGGGACACAGATACGCAGTATTTT. Translated, it gives CASSPRGDTDTQYF.

The genes are TRBV27 and TRBJ1-1, with 9 bases aligning to TRBD1. This CDR3 has 17 amino acids. The germline V gene encodes CDR1 MNHEY and CDR2 SMNVEV (reference sequence). V was clipped by 6 bases and J by 0 bases; unmatched bases: 11. In DNA, the CDR3 is TGTGCCAGCAGCCAGGGACAGGGTTTTTCGGTGAACACTGAAGCTTTCTTT. Protein: CASSQGQGFSVNTEAFF.

The chain is built from TRBV30 and TRBJ1-5, with 8 bases matching TRBD1. J was trimmed by 10 bases and V by 2 bases; bases with no gene match: 4. CDR1 GTSNPN and CDR2 SVGIG come from the germline V gene (reference sequence). CDR3 size: 12 residues. The CDR3 sequence is CAWSPGQGPQHF. In DNA form, the CDR3 reads TGTGCCTGGAGTCCCGGACAGGGACCCCAGCATTTT.

The chain uses TRBV5-1 and TRBJ1-1; TRBD1 matches 8 bases. With 2 bases clipped from V and 4 bases from J, the junction kept 7 bases outside the gene matches. Germline assignment: CDR1 SGHRS and CDR2 YFSETQ. The CDR3 contains 15 residues. CDR3 amino acids: CASSFGQGGATEAFF. In nucleotides, the CDR3 is TGCGCCAGCAGCTTCGGACAGGGAGGGGCCACTGAAGCTTTCTTT.

The chain employs TRBV21-1 and TRBJ1-2; the table assigns TRBD1, which was not confirmed against the DNA. TRBV21-1 is a pseudogene. This CDR3 region has 14 residues. CDR3 sequence reads: CASRIIYRRYGYTF. CDR3 in DNA: TGTGCCAGCAGGATCATCTACAGGCGATATGGCTACACCTTC.

This clone has a single count. The chain joins TRBV19 to TRBJ1-5, with 7 bases matching TRBD1. Losses at the gene ends were 6 bases for V and 1 base for J; bases not matched to a gene: 6. There are 15 residues in the CDR3. The germline V gene encodes CDR1 LNHDA and CDR2 SQIVND (reference sequence). CDR3 residues: CASSRLTGSNQPQHF. The CDR3 region has the DNA TGTGCCAGTAGCAGGTTGACAGGGAGCAATCAGCCCCAGCATTTT.

The rearrangement uses TRBV19 and TRBJ2-2; the match to TRBD2 covers 8 bases. CDR1 and CDR2 from the germline V gene are LNHDA and SQIVND (reference sequence). J lost 1 base, V lost 3 bases, and 7 bases had no gene match. The CDR3 contains 17 residues. DNA for the CDR3: TGTGCCAGTAGTATCCTCAGCGGGGGCCTGAACACCGGGGAGCTGTTTTTT. Translated: CASSILSGGLNTGELFF.

The rearrangement uses TRBV15 and TRBJ2-1; 8 nucleotides align to TRBD2. V gave up 5 bases and J gave up 3 bases; unmatched junction bases: 9. The CDR3 contains 16 residues. Germline loops: CDR1 LNHNV, CDR2 YYDKDF (reference sequence). CDR3 residues: CATSLSGGLGYNEQFF. The CDR3 DNA follows: TGTGCCACCAGCCTTTCGGGGGGGCTTGGCTACAATGAGCAGTTCTTC.

The chain carries TRBV4-3 and TRBJ2-1; 9 bases match TRBD2. This CDR3 has 16 residues. Unmatched junction bases numbered 9, after V lost 4 bases and J lost 5 bases. CDR1 and CDR2 (germline): LGHNA, YSLEER. CDR3 region: CASSPGGGGADNEQFF. The CDR3 coding sequence is TGCGCCAGCAGCCCGGGCGGCGGGGGGGCCGACAATGAGCAGTTCTTC.

The chain has TRBV6-5 and TRBJ2-7; 7 bases are shared with TRBD1. The CDR3 length is 13 residues. CDR1 is MNHEY and CDR2 is SVGAGI in the germline V gene. V trimming: 5 bases; J trimming: 2 bases; junction bases outside the gene matches: 3. CDR3 in amino acids: CASSPGGTYEQYF. DNA of the CDR3: TGTGCCAGCAGTCCAGGGGGTACCTACGAGCAGTACTTC.

This chain uses TRBV19 with TRBJ1-5; 9 bases align to TRBD1. V lost 6 bases to trimming and J lost 11 bases; unmatched junction nucleotides: 14. CDR3 size: 15 residues. Germline values: CDR1 LNHDA, CDR2 SQIVND (reference sequence). Here the CDR3 DNA reads TGTGCCAGTAGCGTAGGGTCCGGGACAGGGCAGTCCCAGCATTTT. Translation gives CASSVGSGTGQSQHF.

The chain has TRBV7-6 and TRBJ2-2; 7 nucleotides match TRBD2. Germline trimming cut 1 base from V and 5 bases from J; bases unmatched to any gene: 4. This CDR3 is built from 15 residues. Germline CDR1 and CDR2: SGHVS and FNYEAQ. This CDR3 is CASSLGAGGTGELFF. CDR3 bases: TGTGCCAGCAGCTTAGGAGCCGGGGGGACCGGGGAGCTGTTTTTT.

V usage is TRBV2 and J usage is TRBJ2-2; tentative D call: TRBD1 (5 bases). The CDR3 consists of 14 residues. Germline values: CDR1 SNHLY, CDR2 FYNNEI. The germline V and J ends were trimmed by 7 bases and 3 bases, with 12 bases remaining between them. The DNA of the CDR3 is TGTGCCAGCATATACCAGGGTCACACCGGGGAGCTGTTTTTT. Translating gives CASIYQGHTGELFF.

The chain carries TRBV12-3 or TRBV12-4 and TRBJ1-5; 11 positions match TRBD1. V was clipped by 6 bases and J by 6 bases; unmatched bases: 1. CDR3 length: 13 residues. CDR3 residues: CASRGTGGQPQHF. In DNA form, the CDR3 reads TGTGCCAGCAGGGGGACAGGGGGTCAGCCCCAGCATTTT.

Concerning this clone itself: Other DNA sequences in this sample translate to the same CDR3. The J gene is TRBJ1-4, the V gene TRBV10-3; D is unresolved. V was cut by 0 bases and J by 7 bases, with 9 bases left in between. CDR3 length equals 14 residues. The germline V gene has CDR1 ENHRY and CDR2 SYGVKD. CDR3 amino acids: CAISESAGSEKLFF. The DNA for the CDR3 is TGTGCCATCAGTGAGTCAGCGGGGAGTGAAAAACTGTTTTTT.

V usage is TRBV5-1 and J usage is TRBJ1-1; TRBD1 matches at 12 bases. Germline CDR1 is SGHRS and CDR2 is YFSETQ. Germline trimming cut 0 bases from V and 8 bases from J; bases unmatched to any gene: 11. The CDR3 extends over 17 amino acids. The CDR3 DNA is TGCGCCAGCAGCTTGGATCGCGGAGGGACAGGGGGCGTAGAAGCTTTCTTT. Its translation is CASSLDRGGTGGVEAFF.

This chain links TRBV20-1 with TRBJ2-3; 9 bases match TRBD2. The V and J ends lost 3 bases and 6 bases, in that order; junction bases with no gene match: 7. CDR3 length equals 14 residues. In germline, CDR1 is DFQATT, CDR2 SNEGSKA (reference sequence). CDR3 bases: TGCAGTGCTAGTAAGGCGGGGGGGCCTGATACGCAGTATTTT. Encoded protein: CSASKAGGPDTQYF.

This chain uses TRBV7-2 with TRBJ2-3; TRBD2 agrees at 10 bases. Unmatched junction bases numbered 14, after V lost 4 bases and J lost 4 bases. This CDR3 has 18 residues. In germline, CDR1 is SGHTA, CDR2 FQGNSA. The CDR3 DNA is TGTGCCAGCAGCTACCCTCCCAGAGCGGGGGGGCCCCCAGATACGCAGTATTTT. It specifies CASSYPPRAGGPPDTQYF.

The V gene is TRBV11-3, the J gene TRBJ2-2; 10 positions match TRBD2. With 5 bases clipped from V and 9 bases from J, the junction kept 9 bases outside the gene matches. Germline CDR1 and CDR2: SGHNT and YENEEA. There are 15 residues in the CDR3. CDR3 in DNA: TGTGCCAGCAGCCTTAGTGGGACTAGCGAGAGGGAGCTGTTTTTT. Protein product: CASSLSGTSERELFF.

This clone was counted only a few times. This chain connects TRBV11-3 to TRBJ2-7; D perhaps matches TRBD2 (6 bases). The CDR3 loop spans 13 amino acids. The V gene lost 3 bases and the J gene lost 6 bases, with 12 bases spanning the gap. Germline-derived CDR1 and CDR2 are SGHNT and YENEEA. The CDR3 spells CASSFTRGSEQYF. The CDR3 bases are TGTGCCAGCAGCTTCACTCGGGGGTCCGAGCAGTACTTC. The full variable domain, in which reference TRBV11-3 and TRBJ2-7 provide the parts outside the CDR3, is EAGVVQSPRYKIIEKKQPVAFWCNPISGHNTLYWYLQNLGQGPELLIRYENEEAVDDSQLPKDRFSAERLKGVDSTLKIQPAELGDSAVYLCASSFTRGSEQYFGPGTRLTVT.

The CDR3 DNA reads TGTGCCAGCAGTGCAGGACAGGGGGCAAGCACCGGGGAGCTGTTTTTT. It translates to CASSAGQGASTGELFF. The V gene is TRBV6-4, the J gene TRBJ2-2, with TRBD1 matching 11 bases. The CDR3 is 16 amino acids. Germline CDR1 and CDR2: MRHNA and SNTAGT. V gave up 4 bases and J gave up 4 bases; unmatched junction bases: 5.

CDR3 bases: TGTGCCAGCAGCTTAGCTGGCAGGCTTTACACAGATACGCAGTATTTT. Translation gives CASSLAGRLYTDTQYF. The rearrangement uses TRBV7-9 and TRBJ2-3; D call uncertain. Germline CDR1 reads SEHNR; CDR2 reads FQNEAQ (reference sequence). The ends were cut back, 0 bases at V and 2 bases at J, with 12 bases in the middle. The CDR3 runs to 16 residues.

V usage is TRBV7-2 and J usage is TRBJ1-2; 7 bases are shared with TRBD1. The CDR3 has 13 residues. Trimming at V came to 5 bases and at J to 3 bases, leaving 3 bases not matched to a gene. The germline V gene encodes CDR1 SGHTA and CDR2 FQGNSA. CDR3 coding DNA: TGTGCCAGCAGCCCCAGGGGGGACTATGGCTACACCTTC. The encoded protein is CASSPRGDYGYTF.

A single count supports this clone. V gene TRBV30 combines with J gene TRBJ1-6; no clear D gene. The CDR3 is made up of 14 amino acids. The V end lost 2 bases, the J end lost 8 bases, and 13 bases lay between the germline ends. Per the germline V gene, CDR1 is GTSNPN and CDR2 is SVGIG (reference sequence). The CDR3 nucleotides are TGTGCCTGGAGTATAACGAGGAGCGATTCACCCCTCCACTTT. Translation gives CAWSITRSDSPLHF.

This chain uses TRBV20-1 with TRBJ2-1; perhaps TRBD2 as D (5 bases). Trimming stripped 4 bases from V and 8 bases from J, with 9 bases between. Germline V lookup: CDR1 DFQATT, CDR2 SNEGSKA (reference sequence). This CDR3 is 11 amino acids long. CDR3 residues: CSAKEVYEQFF. The CDR3, as DNA: TGCAGTGCTAAGGAGGTTTATGAGCAGTTCTTC.

V and J are TRBV21-1 and TRBJ1-4. TRBV21-1 is described as a pseudogene. The CDR3 runs to 14 residues. CDR3 bases: TGTGCCAGCCAACGGCGGGGGTTGGGGGAAAAACTGTTTTTT. Translating gives CASQRRGLGEKLFF.

The J gene is TRBJ2-7, the V gene TRBV7-3; a weak D match, TRBD1 (7 bases). The CDR3 covers 14 residues. Trimming took off 4 bases at V and 7 bases at J, with 17 bases between the two ends. Germline V lookup: CDR1 SGHTA, CDR2 FQGTGA. CDR3 in DNA: TGTGCCAGCAGCTCGTCCGACAGGGCGGGGGAGCAGTACTTC. It yields the protein CASSSSDRAGEQYF.

V and J are TRBV12-3 or TRBV12-4 and TRBJ1-1; tentative D call: TRBD1 (5 bases). The CDR3 spans 13 residues. Trimming took off 7 bases at V and 2 bases at J, with 11 bases between the two ends. The CDR3 protein is CASTRQRNTEAFF. Written as DNA, the CDR3 is TGTGCCAGCACTCGACAGAGAAACACTGAAGCTTTCTTT.

This clone was seen a handful of times. The chain has TRBV6-6 and TRBJ2-2, with D perhaps TRBD1 (5 bases). Germline-derived CDR1 and CDR2 are MNHNY and SVGAGI (reference sequence). Trimming took 10 bases from V and 4 from J, leaving 16 bases between them. The CDR3 consists of 14 residues. CDR3 coding DNA: TGTGCCACAGTACTTCAGGGATCCACCGGGGAGCTGTTTTTT. This codes for CATVLQGSTGELFF.